This T cell receptor beta chain was sequenced during a study of molecular identifiers for immune sequencing clone quantification. Construction of naive CD8 libraries employed roughly 19,000 to 1,100,000 sorted cells together with 10%, 30% or 50% RNA. TCRdb recomputed calls from the PCR reads with MiXCR, one row per CDR3 protein. In the table there are more than 250,000 distinct CDR3 sequences, about a fifth of which are singletons. Trimming cost V 1 base and J 9 bases; bases outside gene matches: 13. The CDR3 length is 18 residues. Germline V gives CDR1 LGHNA, CDR2 YNFKEQ. The rearrangement links TRBV4-2 to TRBJ2-1; 12 bases match TRBD2. Sequencing used naive CD8+ T cells from blood, with Jurkat cell RNA spiked in. Noted subset: FACS-sorted CD8+CD4-CCR7+CD45RA+ naive T cells. The TCR comes from a human donor in good health. Some libraries in this study had Jurkat cell RNA spiked in. CDR3 sequence: CASSQVGWTSGIWGEQFF. The CDR3 bases are TGTGCCAGCAGCCAAGTGGGTTGGACTAGCGGGATATGGGGTGAGCAGTTCTTC.